Here is one T cell receptor beta chain with its context. The antigen remains undetermined. This CDR3 region has 9 residues. The ends were cut back, 7 bases at V and 2 bases at J, with 2 bases in the middle. Germline assignment: CDR1 DFQATT and CDR2 SNEGSKA (reference sequence). The method was immunoSEQ multiplex PCR; TCRdb's version includes in-frame clones alone and lacks a portion of them. This table holds around 200,000 clones, over 85% found once. The data were taken from a study of shared clonotypes between healthy human individuals. Points from the study as a whole: Across a few donors, naive CD4 shared 5% to 6%, naive CD8 around 3.5%, memory CD4 over 2%, memory CD8 0.4% to 0.5%.

The source of this sequence is a woman in her thirties in good health. Sequencing was performed on naive CD4+ T cells sorted from blood. Indicated subset: CD45RA+ positively selected. The chain uses TRBV20-1 and TRBJ1-2; no reliable D call. CDR3 loop: CSENYGYTF. CDR3 coding DNA: TGCAGTGAGAACTATGGCTACACCTTC.